Following are 23 T cell receptor beta chains from one sample sequenced in a study of beta chain features in type 1 diabetes. Since all of the isolated RNA was reverse transcribed, expressed TCRB transcripts were what got sequenced. Measured with immunoSEQ multiplex PCR; TCRdb has only the in-frame clones, and not every one. The sample holds more than 250,000 clones, about a fifth seen once. Whole-study results and caveats: Moderate but significant shortening of TCRB CDR3s was recorded in all four CD4+ subsets from Type 1 diabetes patients.

Antigen specificity for these receptors is unknown. The sequencing sample was made of naive CD4+ T cells from blood. These receptors all stem from a woman aged 40 to 50 with type 1 diabetes.

With regard to this clone: The sample has other DNA sequences that encode this CDR3 too. The gene calls are TRBV18 and TRBJ1-1; 8 bases match TRBD1. CDR1 and CDR2 (germline): KGHSH, LQKENI. V lost 5 bases and J lost 3; bases outside the gene matches: 2. The CDR3 contains 13 residues. The CDR3 region has the DNA TGTGCCAGCTCAGGGGGACAGGACACTGAAGCTTTCTTT. Amino acid sequence: CASSGGQDTEAFF. The entire variable domain, with the rest obtained from reference TRBV18 and TRBJ1-1, is as follows: NAGVMQNPRHLVRRRGQEARLRCSPMKGHSHVYWYRQLPEEGLKFMVYLQKENIIDESGMPKERFSAEFPKEGPSILRIQQVVRGDSAAYFCASSGGQDTEAFFGQGTRLTVV.

This clone has a handful of counts. This sequence joins TRBV5-4 and TRBJ2-7; maybe TRBD2 (6 bases). Germline V gene sequence: CDR1 SGHNT, CDR2 YYREEE (reference sequence). Trimming stripped 0 bases from V and 2 bases from J, with 6 bases between. This CDR3 region has 13 residues. The CDR3, as DNA: TGTGCCAGCAGCTTGGGGACTACCTACGAGCAGTACTTC. Translated, it gives CASSLGTTYEQYF.

The chain joins TRBV30 to TRBJ1-3; D call uncertain. The CDR3 is made up of 12 amino acids. V lost 2 bases and J lost 4, with 6 bases in between. Germline V gives CDR1 GTSNPN, CDR2 SVGIG (reference sequence). CDR3 residues: CAWSPRGNTIYF. The CDR3 region has the DNA TGTGCCTGGAGTCCGAGGGGAAACACCATATATTTT.

V usage is TRBV15 and J usage is TRBJ1-1; no clear D gene. CDR3 size: 14 residues. The V gene lost 7 bases and the J gene lost 0 bases, with 12 bases spanning the gap. CDR1 is LNHNV and CDR2 is YYDKDF in the germline V gene (reference sequence). The CDR3 DNA follows: TGTGCCACCAAATGGGCCGCGATGAACACTGAAGCTTTCTTT. Protein: CATKWAAMNTEAFF.

The chain uses TRBV28 and TRBJ2-3; 10 bases match TRBD2. There are 16 residues in the CDR3. Germline V gene lookup returns CDR1 MDHEN and CDR2 SYDVKM. The V segment lost 7 bases and the J segment 1 base; nucleotides outside the gene matches: 8. The CDR3 sequence: CASNVLAGAGTDTQYF. The DNA of the CDR3 is TGTGCCAGCAACGTCCTAGCGGGAGCAGGCACAGATACGCAGTATTTT.

Only a few counts were recorded for this clone. The CDR3 protein is CASSLQGNGDTQYF. The CDR3 DNA follows: TGTGCCAGCAGTTTACAGGGTAATGGAGATACGCAGTATTTT. This rearrangement joins TRBV28 to TRBJ2-3, with a possible D match to TRBD1 (5 bases). This CDR3 contains 14 residues. The germline gives CDR1 MDHEN, CDR2 SYDVKM. Trimming pared 2 bases from V and 5 bases from J, leaving 11 bases between.

V is TRBV30 and J is TRBJ2-2, with D possibly TRBD2 on 5 matching bases. The V end was cut by 3 bases, the J end by 4 bases, with 12 bases between. The CDR3 length is 14 residues. Germline V gene sequence: CDR1 GTSNPN, CDR2 SVGIG (reference sequence). CDR3 DNA: TGTGCCTGGAGAGGTCTAGCCCTCACCGGGGAGCTGTTTTTT. Translating gives CAWRGLALTGELFF.

A few counts support this clone. This rearrangement joins TRBV4-3 to TRBJ2-7, with 8 positions matching TRBD2. The ends lost 6 bases at V and 4 bases at J; junction bases unmatched: 11. Germline CDR1 LGHNA, CDR2 YSLEER. The CDR3 loop spans 15 amino acids. CDR3 nucleotide sequence: TGCGCCAGCAGTTCCGCGGGGGGCCCCCGGTACGAGCAGTACTTC. Translated, it gives CASSSAGGPRYEQYF.

About this clone: This same CDR3 is encoded by further DNA sequences in the sample. J is TRBJ2-7 and V is TRBV5-1; TRBD1 agrees at 9 bases. The CDR3 covers 13 residues. Germline V gene sequence: CDR1 SGHRS, CDR2 YFSETQ. The trim removed 4 bases at V and 4 bases at J, leaving 3 bases unmatched. The CDR3 protein is CASSAGQGYEQYF. In nucleotides, the CDR3 is TGCGCCAGCAGCGCGGGACAGGGATACGAGCAGTACTTC.

This clone was seen a few times. The chain links TRBV5-4 to TRBJ2-5; D uncertain. In germline, CDR1 is SGHNT, CDR2 YYREEE (reference sequence). This CDR3 is built from 14 residues. Trimming took off 0 bases at V and 5 bases at J, with 11 bases between the two ends. The CDR3 region is CASSLEPFQETQYF. CDR3 nucleotide sequence: TGTGCCAGCAGCTTGGAACCTTTCCAGGAGACCCAGTACTTC. The complete variable domain, with remaining parts taken from reference TRBV5-4 and TRBJ2-5, reads ETGVTQSPTHLIKTRGQQVTLRCSSQSGHNTVSWYQQALGQGPQFIFQYYREEENGRGNFPPRFSGLQFPNYSSELNVNALELDDSALYLCASSLEPFQETQYFGPGTRLLVL.

The chain has TRBV29-1 and TRBJ2-7; a possible D gene is TRBD2 (6 bases). This CDR3 contains 13 residues. Per the germline V gene, CDR1 is SQVTM and CDR2 is ANQGSEA. Trimming took 4 bases from V and 0 from J, leaving 10 bases between them. CDR3 coding DNA: TGCAGCGTTGCGGGACTCCCCTCCTACGAGCAGTACTTC. Translated, it gives CSVAGLPSYEQYF.

This clone has a handful of counts. This sequence joins TRBV16 and TRBJ1-5; D not certain. V shed 0 bases and J shed 5 bases, with 11 bases lying between them. Germline-derived CDR1 and CDR2 are KGHSY and FQNENV. This CDR3 has 15 amino acids. The CDR3 loop reads CASSQSAPLYQPQHF. The DNA for the CDR3 is TGTGCCAGCAGCCAATCGGCCCCCCTTTATCAGCCCCAGCATTTT.

This clone showed up just a few times. The chain has TRBV28 and TRBJ2-7, with a tentative D call TRBD1 (5 bases). V lost 4 bases to trimming and J lost 4 bases, with 17 bases between them. CDR3 length equals 15 residues. Germline values: CDR1 MDHEN, CDR2 SYDVKM. CDR3 DNA sequence: TGTGCCAGCAGTTCCCAAAAGCGACAGACTTACGAGCAGTACTTC. This sequence encodes CASSSQKRQTYEQYF.

The rearrangement joins TRBV7-9 to TRBJ2-3, with a tentative D call TRBD2 (5 bases). CDR3 length: 15 residues. Trimming left V 2 bases short and J 2 bases short, with 11 bases between. In germline, CDR1 is SEHNR, CDR2 FQNEAQ (reference sequence). For the CDR3, the DNA is TGTGCCAGCAGCTTAAACGCTGACTACACAGATACGCAGTATTTT. Its translation is CASSLNADYTDTQYF.

The chain recombines TRBV4-3 with TRBJ2-4, with a possible D match to TRBD2 (5 bases). The CDR3 is made up of 16 amino acids. Germline values: CDR1 LGHNA, CDR2 YSLEER. Trimming cost V 4 bases and J 3 bases, with 16 bases left between them. The CDR3 protein is CASSLGDEGNKNIQYF. Written as DNA, the CDR3 is TGCGCCAGCAGCCTCGGCGACGAGGGCAACAAAAACATTCAGTACTTC.

Only a few counts were recorded for this clone. The chain employs TRBV5-1 and TRBJ2-5, with 7 bases matching TRBD1. CDR3 length: 15 residues. V gave up 0 bases and J gave up 5 bases; unmatched junction bases: 7. Per the germline V gene, CDR1 is SGHRS and CDR2 is YFSETQ. CDR3 amino acids: CASSLETGTAETQYF. CDR3 DNA: TGCGCCAGCAGCTTGGAGACAGGGACGGCGGAGACCCAGTACTTC.

The V gene is TRBV1, the J gene TRBJ2-7; the listed D gene, TRBD2, was not tested against the DNA. TRBV1 is termed a pseudogene. This CDR3 spans 15 amino acids. The CDR3 region is CTSSPGETCHYEQYF. In DNA form, the CDR3 reads TGCACCAGCTCCCCGGGTGAGACCTGCCATTACGAGCAGTACTTC.

This clone was counted a few times. This rearrangement joins TRBV9 to TRBJ2-1, with D perhaps TRBD2 (6 bases). The CDR3 has 16 residues. The germline V and J ends were trimmed by 0 bases and 2 bases, with 12 bases remaining between them. CDR1 SGDLS and CDR2 YYNGEE come from the germline V gene. The CDR3 is CASSVASAGPYNEQFF. CDR3 sequence (DNA): TGTGCCAGCAGCGTAGCATCAGCGGGCCCCTACAATGAGCAGTTCTTC.

About this clone: Other DNA sequences within the sample encode an identical CDR3. This chain connects TRBV30 to TRBJ1-4; unclear D gene. The germline gives CDR1 GTSNPN, CDR2 SVGIG (reference sequence). Trimming pared 0 bases from V and 8 bases from J, leaving 10 bases between. The CDR3 is 13 amino acids. This chain's CDR3 is CAWSVSGSEKLFF. CDR3 DNA sequence: TGTGCCTGGAGTGTATCCGGGTCCGAAAAACTGTTTTTT.

This clone has a handful of counts. This rearrangement joins TRBV7-2 to TRBJ1-2, with D possibly TRBD1 on 5 matching bases. The CDR3 has 12 residues. The germline V and J ends were trimmed by 5 bases and 6 bases, with 10 bases remaining between them. Germline CDR1 is SGHTA and CDR2 is FQGNSA. CDR3: CASSVRVDGYTF. DNA for the CDR3: TGTGCCAGCAGCGTCAGGGTGGATGGCTACACCTTC. The full variable domain, rest sourced from reference TRBV7-2 and TRBJ1-2, is GAGVSQSPSNKVTEKGKDVELRCDPISGHTALYWYRQSLGQGLEFLIYFQGNSAPDKSGLPSDRFSAERTGGSVSTLTIQRTQQEDSAVYLCASSVRVDGYTFGSGTRLTVV.

This clone was detected only a few times. The chain couples TRBV6-1 to TRBJ2-5, with D maybe TRBD2 (5 bases). Between the trimmed V and J ends, which lost 1 base and 7 bases, there was a span of 13 bases. Germline values: CDR1 MNHNS, CDR2 SASEGT. The CDR3 has 14 residues. The CDR3 DNA follows: TGTGCCAGCAGTGAAGGGCAAGGGAGTTGGACCCAGTACTTC. Protein product: CASSEGQGSWTQYF.

This clone was observed a handful of times. The rearrangement joins TRBV7-9 to TRBJ1-2, with 12 bases matching TRBD1. CDR1 is SEHNR, CDR2 FQNEAQ, per germline (reference sequence). The CDR3 is 13 residues long. The V gene end was trimmed by 5 bases and the J gene end by 9 bases; junction bases not matched to a gene: 4. CDR3 region: CASSRDRGLSYTF. The CDR3 DNA follows: TGTGCCAGCAGCCGGGACAGGGGGCTTAGCTACACCTTC.

This clone was seen only a few times. This chain uses TRBV6-6 with TRBJ2-7; tentative D call: TRBD1 (7 bases). This CDR3 spans 14 amino acids. The germline V gene has CDR1 MNHNY and CDR2 SVGAGI (reference sequence). V was shortened by 10 bases and J by 1 base, with 17 bases between the two germline ends. DNA for the CDR3: TGTGCCACCTTTGACAGGGAGGTTTCCTACGAGCAGTACTTC. Protein: CATFDREVSYEQYF.